This TCR beta chain was retrieved from a study of blood T cell repertoires in COVID-19. This clone was observed a handful of times. Repertoires were generated with immunoSEQ multiplex PCR, while TCRdb's copy carries only in-frame clones and drops some. The data hold approximately 460,000 clones, with approximately 89% observed a single time. The CDR3 contains 14 residues. Germline assignment: CDR1 MNHEY and CDR2 SMNVEV (reference sequence). Trimming cost V 4 bases and J 5 bases; bases outside gene matches: 7. The sample taken for sequencing was peripheral blood. The receptor was derived from a man between 18 and 35 years old with COVID-19, enrolled during active disease. The chain employs TRBV27 and TRBJ2-7; 8 bases line up with TRBD2. The CDR3 protein is CASSSGTRGHEQYF. DNA for the CDR3: TGTGCCAGCAGTTCCGGGACTAGAGGTCACGAGCAGTACTTC.